Listed below are T cell receptor beta chains from one sample, sequenced in a study of shared clonotypes between healthy human individuals. Sequenced by immunoSEQ multiplex PCR; TCRdb stores in-frame clones only, minus some. Among about 1.1 million clones listed, 75% to 85% were seen once. What was sequenced was memory CD4+ T cells from PBMCs. These receptors were collected from a man between 18 and 29 years old in good health. Some clones in this sample may be carry-over from other donors' samples. Both conserved end residues are part of each CDR3. The D gene is left open where the match is weak. Clone size is given for some rows only: seen once, a few or many times, or a class if the clone is expanded.

clone size,V gene,J gene,CDR3 length,D gene,CDR3 DNA,CDR3 protein
NA,TRBV4-1,TRBJ1-4,15,NA,TGCGCCAGCAGCCGTCGGGAGGCAGCTAATGAAAAACTGTTTTTT,CASSRREAANEKLFF
NA,TRBV28,TRBJ2-1,13,TRBD1,TGTGCCAGCAGTGATACCGGGACAGAAGAGCAGTTCTTC,CASSDTGTEEQFF
once,TRBV28,TRBJ1-1,14,TRBD1,TGTGCCAGCACTACAGGGGCGATGAACACTGAAGCTTTCTTT,CASTTGAMNTEAFF
once,TRBV2,TRBJ1-4,13,TRBD1,TGTGCCAGCAGTTCAGGGGGCCAGGAAAAACTGTTTTTT,CASSSGGQEKLFF
NA,TRBV18,TRBJ2-1,16,TRBD2,TGTGCCAGCTCACCCGTGGGACTAGCGGGGGACAATGAGCAGTTCTTC,CASSPVGLAGDNEQFF
NA,TRBV30,TRBJ2-1,14,NA,TGTGCCTGGAGTCCAGACCCCTCCTACAATGAGCAGTTCTTC,CAWSPDPSYNEQFF
NA,TRBV15,TRBJ1-5,14,NA,TGTGCCACAGCGACAGAACATAGCAATCAGCCCCAGCATTTT,CATATEHSNQPQHF
NA,TRBV5-4,TRBJ2-1,14,NA,TGTGCCAGCAGCTCCCCGACTACCAACAATGAGCAGTTCTTC,CASSSPTTNNEQFF
NA,TRBV18,TRBJ2-6,17,NA,TGTGCCAGCTCACCACCAGGTCGGGTGCCTGGGGCCAACGTCCTGACTTTC,CASSPPGRVPGANVLTF
NA,TRBV28,TRBJ1-3,15,TRBD1,TGTGCCAGCAGTGGACAGGGGAAGCCTGGAAACACCATATATTTT,CASSGQGKPGNTIYF
NA,TRBV4-3,TRBJ1-2,15,TRBD1,TGCGCCAGCAGCCAAGCCGGGACAGGGAACTATGGCTACACCTTC,CASSQAGTGNYGYTF
NA,TRBV18,TRBJ1-2,15,TRBD1,TGTGCCAGCTCACCTATTTCGGGACAGGGTGAAGGCTACACCTTC,CASSPISGQGEGYTF
NA,TRBV5-4,TRBJ2-3,15,NA,TGTGCCAGCAGCCGAGTCGGGGGTAGCACAGATACGCAGTATTTT,CASSRVGGSTDTQYF
NA,TRBV15,TRBJ1-1,13,NA,TGTGCCACCAGCAGAACAGGGAGGCCAGAGGCTTTCTTT,CATSRTGRPEAFF
once,TRBV4-1,TRBJ2-7,15,TRBD2,TGCGCCAGCAGCTTACCGACTAGCGGGAGCTACGAGCAGTACTTC,CASSLPTSGSYEQYF
NA,TRBV7-3,TRBJ2-1,13,NA,TGTGCCAGCAGCTTACAATCGGAGGCCCTATTGTTCTTC,CASSLQSEALLFF
NA,TRBV19,TRBJ1-1,14,NA,TGTGCCAGTAGTCCTATCGGGCTGAACACTGAAGCTTTCTTT,CASSPIGLNTEAFF
NA,TRBV7-8,TRBJ1-2,15,TRBD1,TGTGCCAGCAGCCAGCCGGGACAGGGGATCTATGGCTACACCTTC,CASSQPGQGIYGYTF
NA,TRBV6-5,TRBJ2-1,14,NA,TGTGCCAGCAGTTACGGGGGATCTAGGGATGAGCAGTTCTTC,CASSYGGSRDEQFF
NA,TRBV14,TRBJ1-2,16,TRBD1,TGTGCCAGCAGCCAGGCGGGGACAGCAACTAACTATGGCTACACCTTC,CASSQAGTATNYGYTF
NA,TRBV15,TRBJ2-2,12,NA,TGTGCCACCAGCAGACCAACCGGGGAGCTGTTTTTT,CATSRPTGELFF
few,TRBV5-1,TRBJ1-5,14,NA,TGCGCCAGCAGCTTGGGGGCAGAACATCAGCCCCAGCATTTT,CASSLGAEHQPQHF
NA,TRBV5-1,TRBJ1-4,15,TRBD1,TGCGCCAGCAGCCAGCCGGGACAGAATAATGAAAAACTGTTTTTT,CASSQPGQNNEKLFF
NA,TRBV14,TRBJ1-1,15,TRBD1,TGTGCCAGCAGCCAAGACCTTGGGGGACAGACTGAAGCTTTCTTT,CASSQDLGGQTEAFF
few,TRBV18,TRBJ2-7,17,TRBD2,TGTGCCAGCTCACCACCGGCGACTAGCGGGGGGGGCTACGAGCAGTACTTC,CASSPPATSGGGYEQYF
few,TRBV11-2,TRBJ2-3,14,NA,TGTGCCAGCAGCTTGGGGATTAGCACAGATACGCAGTATTTT,CASSLGISTDTQYF
once,TRBV28,TRBJ2-7,15,TRBD1,TGTGCCAGCAGTTTCCCCGGGACAGGGGCCTACGAGCAGTACTTC,CASSFPGTGAYEQYF
NA,TRBV5-1,TRBJ1-1,18,TRBD1,TGCGCCAGCAGCTTGCGCCCTCCGGGACAGGGGGCGGTCACTGAAGCTTTCTTT,CASSLRPPGQGAVTEAFF
once,TRBV6-5,TRBJ1-1,15,NA,TGTGCCAGCAGTTACCAGCCCAACATGAACACTGAAGCTTTCTTT,CASSYQPNMNTEAFF
NA,TRBV5-1,TRBJ1-2,15,NA,TGCGCCAGCAGCACGGCTGGGGGCCGGGGCTATGGCTACACCTTC,CASSTAGGRGYGYTF
once,TRBV28,TRBJ2-2,15,NA,TGTGCCAGCAGTTTAGGGGGGCGCGACACCGGGGAGCTGTTTTTT,CASSLGGRDTGELFF